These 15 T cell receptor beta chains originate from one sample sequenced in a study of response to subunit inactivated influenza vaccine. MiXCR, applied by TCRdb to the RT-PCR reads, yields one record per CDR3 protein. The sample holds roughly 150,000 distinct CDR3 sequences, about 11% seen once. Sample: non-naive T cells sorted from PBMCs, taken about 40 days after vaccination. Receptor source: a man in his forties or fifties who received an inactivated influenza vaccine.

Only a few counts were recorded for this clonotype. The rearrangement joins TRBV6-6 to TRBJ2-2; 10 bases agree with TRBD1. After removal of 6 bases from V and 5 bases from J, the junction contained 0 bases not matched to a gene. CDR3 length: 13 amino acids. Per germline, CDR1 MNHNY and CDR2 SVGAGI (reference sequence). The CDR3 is CASRGQGTGELFF. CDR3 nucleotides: TGTGCCAGCAGGGGACAGGGGACCGGGGAGCTGTTTTTT.

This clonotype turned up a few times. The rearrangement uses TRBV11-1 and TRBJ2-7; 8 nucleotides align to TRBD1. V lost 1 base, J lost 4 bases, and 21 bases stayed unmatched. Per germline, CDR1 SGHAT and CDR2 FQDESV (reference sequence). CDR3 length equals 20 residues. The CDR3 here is CASSLDLSGGGTGGTYEQYF. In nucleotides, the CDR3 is TGTGCCAGCAGCTTAGACCTCTCCGGAGGAGGGACAGGCGGGACGTACGAGCAGTACTTC.

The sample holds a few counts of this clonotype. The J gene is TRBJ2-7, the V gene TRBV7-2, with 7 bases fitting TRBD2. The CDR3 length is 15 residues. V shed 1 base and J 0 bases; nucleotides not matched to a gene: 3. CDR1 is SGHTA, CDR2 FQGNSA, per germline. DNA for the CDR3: TGTGCCAGCAGCTTAGACGGACTAGTCTCCTACGAGCAGTACTTC. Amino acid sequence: CASSLDGLVSYEQYF. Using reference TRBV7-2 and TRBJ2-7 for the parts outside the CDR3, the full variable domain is GAGVSQSPSNKVTEKGKDVELRCDPISGHTALYWYRQSLGQGLEFLIYFQGNSAPDKSGLPSDRFSAERTGGSVSTLTIQRTQQEDSAVYLCASSLDGLVSYEQYFGPGTRLTVT.

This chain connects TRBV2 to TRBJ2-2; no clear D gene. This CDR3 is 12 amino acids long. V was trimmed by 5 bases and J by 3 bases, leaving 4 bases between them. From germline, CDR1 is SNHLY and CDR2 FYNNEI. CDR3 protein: CASSKYTGELFF. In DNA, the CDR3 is TGTGCCAGCAGTAAATACACCGGGGAGCTGTTTTTT.

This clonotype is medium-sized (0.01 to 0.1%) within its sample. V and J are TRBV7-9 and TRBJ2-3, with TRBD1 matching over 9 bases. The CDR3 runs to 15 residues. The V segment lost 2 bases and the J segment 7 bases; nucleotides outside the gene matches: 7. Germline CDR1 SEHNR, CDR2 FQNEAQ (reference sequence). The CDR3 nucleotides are TGTGCCAGCAGCTTAAGGGACAGGGAAAAGAATACGCAGTATTTT. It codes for CASSLRDREKNTQYF.

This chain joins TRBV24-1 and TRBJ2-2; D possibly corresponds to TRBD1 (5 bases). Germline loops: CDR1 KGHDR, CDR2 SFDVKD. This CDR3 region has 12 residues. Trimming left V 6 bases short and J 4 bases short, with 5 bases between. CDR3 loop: CATSQGTGELFF. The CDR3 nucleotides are TGTGCCACCAGTCAGGGCACCGGGGAGCTGTTTTTT.

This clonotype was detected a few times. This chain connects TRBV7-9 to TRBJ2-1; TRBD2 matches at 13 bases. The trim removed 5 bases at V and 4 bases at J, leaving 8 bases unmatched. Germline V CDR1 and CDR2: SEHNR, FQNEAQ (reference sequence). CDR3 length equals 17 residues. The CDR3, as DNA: TGTGCCAGCAGCCAGGGACTAGCGGGAATGGGGTACAATGAGCAGTTCTTC. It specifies CASSQGLAGMGYNEQFF.

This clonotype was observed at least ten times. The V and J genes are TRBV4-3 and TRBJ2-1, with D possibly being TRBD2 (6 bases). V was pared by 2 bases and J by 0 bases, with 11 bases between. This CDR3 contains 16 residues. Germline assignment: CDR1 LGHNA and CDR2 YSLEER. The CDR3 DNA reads TGCGCCAGCAGCCAACTTAGCGGAGCCTCCTACAATGAGCAGTTCTTC. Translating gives CASSQLSGASYNEQFF.

For the CDR3, the DNA is TGTGCCAGCAGCTTAGGGACTAGCGGATGGGAGACCCAGTACTTC. Protein: CASSLGTSGWETQYF. The rearrangement joins TRBV7-2 to TRBJ2-5; 10 nucleotides agree with TRBD2. CDR3 length equals 15 residues. V gave up 1 base and J gave up 5 bases; unmatched junction bases: 4. CDR1 SGHTA and CDR2 FQGNSA come from the germline V gene.

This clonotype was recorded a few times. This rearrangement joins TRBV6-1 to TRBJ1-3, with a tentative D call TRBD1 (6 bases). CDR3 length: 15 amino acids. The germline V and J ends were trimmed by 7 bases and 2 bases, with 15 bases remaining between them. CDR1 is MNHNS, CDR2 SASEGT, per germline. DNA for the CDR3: TGTGCCAGCACGGTGGGGGGCGGAACTGGAAACACCATATATTTT. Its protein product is CASTVGGGTGNTIYF.

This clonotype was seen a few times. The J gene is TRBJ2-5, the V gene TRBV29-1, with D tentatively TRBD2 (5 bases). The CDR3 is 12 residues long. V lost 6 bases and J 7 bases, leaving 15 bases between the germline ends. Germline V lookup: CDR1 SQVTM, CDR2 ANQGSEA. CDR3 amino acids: CSVLLGRGTQYF. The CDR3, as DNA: TGCAGCGTGTTACTAGGCCGGGGGACCCAGTACTTC. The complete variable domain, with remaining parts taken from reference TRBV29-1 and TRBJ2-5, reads SAVISQKPSRDICQRGTSLTIQCQVDSQVTMMFWYRQQPGQSLTLIATANQGSEATYESGFVIDKFPISRPNLTFSTLTVSNMSPEDSSIYLCSVLLGRGTQYFGPGTRLLVL.

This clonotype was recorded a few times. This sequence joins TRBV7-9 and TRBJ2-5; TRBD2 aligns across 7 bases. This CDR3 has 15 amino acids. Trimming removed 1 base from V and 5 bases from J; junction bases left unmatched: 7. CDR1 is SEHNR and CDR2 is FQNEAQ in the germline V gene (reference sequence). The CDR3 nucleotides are TGTGCCAGCAGCTTAGAAGGCGGGAGTTGGGAGACCCAGTACTTC. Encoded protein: CASSLEGGSWETQYF.

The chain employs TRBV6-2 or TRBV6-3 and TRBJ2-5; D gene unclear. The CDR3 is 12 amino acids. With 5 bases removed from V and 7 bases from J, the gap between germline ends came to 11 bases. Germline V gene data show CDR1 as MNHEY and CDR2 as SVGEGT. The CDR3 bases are TGTGCCAGCAGTCGGGCCAGGCGGACCCAGTACTTC. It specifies CASSRARRTQYF.

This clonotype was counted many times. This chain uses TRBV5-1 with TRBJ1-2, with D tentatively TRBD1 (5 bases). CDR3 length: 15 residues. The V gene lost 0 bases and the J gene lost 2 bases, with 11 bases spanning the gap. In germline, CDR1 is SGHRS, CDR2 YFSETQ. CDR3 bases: TGCGCCAGCAGCTTGGCCCAGGGATTCAACTATGGCTACACCTTC. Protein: CASSLAQGFNYGYTF.

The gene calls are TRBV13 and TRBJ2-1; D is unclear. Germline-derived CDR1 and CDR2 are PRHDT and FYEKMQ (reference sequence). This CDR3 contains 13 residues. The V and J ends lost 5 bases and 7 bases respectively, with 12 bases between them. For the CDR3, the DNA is TGTGCCAGCAGCCCCCGCGGACGTAATGAGCAGTTCTTC. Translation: CASSPRGRNEQFF.